A selection of T cell receptor beta chains follows, all from one sample in a study of CD8+ T cells in alopecia areata. Using immunoSEQ multiplex PCR, the repertoire was profiled, and TCRdb retains in-frame clones only, with some absent. Of 150,000 or so clones in the sample, about 60% are singletons; the top ten hold 5% to 7%. The sequencing here drew on CD4+ T cells sorted from blood, taken at week 0. These receptor sequences come from a human donor with alopecia areata. The CDR3 runs from the conserved cysteine through the conserved F or W.

V gene: TRBV4-2; J gene: TRBJ2-2; CDR3 protein: CASSTRGGGDTGELFF
V gene: TRBV29-1; J gene: TRBJ2-1; CDR3 protein: CSGTGVSYNEQFF
V gene: TRBV2; J gene: TRBJ1-4; CDR3 protein: CASSDYGAHGF
V gene: TRBV5-4; J gene: TRBJ2-5; CDR3 protein: CASSLAGQGKGETQYF
V gene: TRBV7-8; J gene: TRBJ1-1; CDR3 protein: CASSLDGGTEAFF
V gene: TRBV5-1; J gene: TRBJ1-2; CDR3 protein: CASSLDGGRLSYYGYTF
V gene: TRBV20-1; J gene: TRBJ2-5; CDR3 protein: CSATTAGTQYF
V gene: TRBV29-1; J gene: TRBJ2-1; CDR3 protein: CSSSRTYVNEQFF
V gene: TRBV7-2; J gene: TRBJ2-6; CDR3 protein: CASSYLSTGRSGANVLTF
V gene: TRBV5-8; J gene: TRBJ1-6; CDR3 protein: CASSRTGEDSPLHF
V gene: TRBV7-2; J gene: TRBJ2-5; CDR3 protein: CASSFGETQYF
V gene: TRBV6-1; J gene: TRBJ1-2; CDR3 protein: CASSDRETTTYGYTF
V gene: TRBV10-3; J gene: TRBJ1-5; CDR3 protein: CATRQDSNGQPQHF
V gene: TRBV7-9; J gene: TRBJ2-4; CDR3 protein: CASSLALQGGEPAKNIQYF
V gene: TRBV7-9; J gene: TRBJ2-2; CDR3 protein: CASSRDIANTGELFF
V gene: TRBV7-6; J gene: TRBJ2-2; CDR3 protein: CASSLNPATAGELFF
V gene: TRBV19; J gene: TRBJ2-4; CDR3 protein: CASSPTGKGKNIQYF
V gene: TRBV19; J gene: TRBJ2-7; CDR3 protein: CASSIGLAGTYEQYF
V gene: TRBV6-5; J gene: TRBJ1-6; CDR3 protein: CASSYGTDYNSPLHF
V gene: TRBV18; J gene: TRBJ1-5; CDR3 protein: CASSTFDGSNQPQHF
V gene: TRBV27; J gene: TRBJ1-1; CDR3 protein: CASSILNTEAFF
V gene: TRBV7-2; J gene: TRBJ2-3; CDR3 protein: CASSLARDTQYF
V gene: TRBV7-2; J gene: TRBJ1-5; CDR3 protein: CASSPRGGGRGNQPQHF
V gene: TRBV30; J gene: TRBJ2-1; CDR3 protein: CAWGSGRYNEQFF
V gene: TRBV30; J gene: TRBJ1-2; CDR3 protein: CAWSGLVWGYTF
V gene: TRBV7-2; J gene: TRBJ1-5; CDR3 protein: CASSQGAGGNQPQHF
V gene: TRBV25-1; J gene: TRBJ1-1; CDR3 protein: CASSESPGGAFF
V gene: TRBV27; J gene: TRBJ2-3; CDR3 protein: CASSLSGNPDTQYF
V gene: TRBV5-1; J gene: TRBJ2-7; CDR3 protein: CASSSPGLAGTEQYF
V gene: TRBV4-3; J gene: TRBJ1-2; CDR3 protein: CASSQEINVYGYTF
V gene: TRBV6-6; J gene: TRBJ2-5; CDR3 protein: CASSQTSGGPETQYF
V gene: TRBV11-3; J gene: TRBJ2-7; CDR3 protein: CASSPGAPYEQYF
V gene: TRBV6-5; J gene: TRBJ2-5; CDR3 protein: CASSPLRGETQYF
V gene: TRBV19; J gene: TRBJ1-1; CDR3 protein: CASSTRAIGEAFF
V gene: TRBV7-2; J gene: TRBJ2-1; CDR3 protein: CASSPTGTDEQFF
V gene: TRBV4-1; J gene: TRBJ2-7; CDR3 protein: CASSQDRDRAYEQYF
V gene: TRBV7-7; J gene: TRBJ2-2; CDR3 protein: CASSQQNTGELFF
V gene: TRBV7-2; J gene: TRBJ2-1; CDR3 protein: CASSPPSGGGYNEQFF
V gene: TRBV5-4; J gene: TRBJ1-2; CDR3 protein: CASSFQRTHYGYTF
V gene: TRBV7-3; J gene: TRBJ1-2; CDR3 protein: CASSLNSGGKYGYTF
V gene: TRBV6-5; J gene: TRBJ1-3; CDR3 protein: CASRSGQTGNTIYF
V gene: TRBV29-1; J gene: TRBJ2-5; CDR3 protein: CSVEVWDSVGTQYF
V gene: TRBV7-2; J gene: TRBJ1-2; CDR3 protein: CASSPFSGTAIYGYTF
V gene: TRBV27; J gene: TRBJ2-2; CDR3 protein: CASSPGLAGDYTGELFF
V gene: TRBV2; J gene: TRBJ2-7; CDR3 protein: CASSADSVQYF
V gene: TRBV7-9; J gene: TRBJ1-1; CDR3 protein: CASSLTGGGNTEAFF
V gene: TRBV4-2; J gene: TRBJ2-7; CDR3 protein: CASSQEAGDAYEQYF
V gene: TRBV5-1; J gene: TRBJ2-7; CDR3 protein: CASSSASRGEQYF
V gene: TRBV7-9; J gene: TRBJ2-5; CDR3 protein: CASSVEGWEETQYF
V gene: TRBV2; J gene: TRBJ2-1; CDR3 protein: CASSSAGGNNEQFF
V gene: TRBV27; J gene: TRBJ2-3; CDR3 protein: CASSENGRRSTDTQYF
V gene: TRBV7-7; J gene: TRBJ2-7; CDR3 protein: CASSLRTGGNYEQYF
V gene: TRBV4-2; J gene: TRBJ2-2; CDR3 protein: CASSQATANTGELFF
V gene: TRBV20-1; J gene: TRBJ2-3; CDR3 protein: CSAGIADTQYF
V gene: TRBV5-6; J gene: TRBJ2-3; CDR3 protein: CASSYRTTGGIDTQYF
V gene: TRBV4-1; J gene: TRBJ2-5; CDR3 protein: CASSQATSGGAETQYF
V gene: TRBV11-2; J gene: TRBJ2-3; CDR3 protein: CASSSPRQGARDTQYF
V gene: TRBV29-1; J gene: TRBJ2-1; CDR3 protein: CSVLSWNEQFF
V gene: TRBV27; J gene: TRBJ1-1; CDR3 protein: CASSLSSTGSPLMKAFF
V gene: TRBV7-9; J gene: TRBJ1-5; CDR3 protein: CASSLGEGRANQPQHF